The 25 T cell receptor beta chains below all came from one sample that was sequenced in a study of blood T cell repertoires in COVID-19. Some clones are missing from TCRdb's copy, which holds only in-frame ones; the method was immunoSEQ multiplex PCR. Among hundreds of thousands of clones listed, 80% to 90% were seen once. Sequencing input: PBMCs or T cells enriched from blood (not recorded which). The receptors shown here come from a woman aged 40-49 years with acute COVID-19.

The chain joins TRBV3-1 (or the pseudogene TRBV3-2) to TRBJ2-1; no clear D. Looked up from germline, CDR1 is LGHDT and CDR2 is YNNKEL (reference sequence). With 1 base removed from V and 15 bases from J, the gap between germline ends came to 19 bases. The CDR3 sequence is 14 residues long. CDR3 loop: CASSQGMASSSTFF. CDR3 nucleotides: TGTGCCAGCAGCCAAGGGATGGCTAGTAGTAGTACGTTCTTC.

This chain uses TRBV25-1 with TRBJ2-7; 7 nucleotides line up with TRBD2. The CDR3 length is 15 residues. Germline values: CDR1 MGHDK, CDR2 SYGVNS. J lost 3 bases, V lost 2 bases, and 7 bases had no gene match. CDR3 residues: CASSEPLGGDYEQYF. As DNA, the CDR3 is TGTGCCAGCAGTGAACCCCTTGGGGGGGACTACGAGCAGTACTTC.

This clone was seen more than once but under ten times. V and J are TRBV19 and TRBJ1-1; unclear D gene. Trimming pared 6 bases from V and 1 base from J, leaving 18 bases between. The length of the CDR3 is 16 residues. The germline V gene has CDR1 LNHDA and CDR2 SQIVND (reference sequence). CDR3 protein: CASSRTGRVANTEAFF. CDR3 bases: TGTGCCAGTAGCCGCACGGGTCGGGTGGCGAACACTGAAGCTTTCTTT.

The V call is TRBV7-9, the J call TRBJ2-5; perhaps TRBD1 as D (5 bases). This CDR3 is built from 15 residues. Trimming cost V 1 base and J 3 bases, with 12 bases left between them. Germline CDR1 reads SEHNR; CDR2 reads FQNEAQ (reference sequence). The CDR3 nucleotides are TGTGCCAGCAGCTTAGTGATAGGGGAAAAAGAGACCCAGTACTTC. It codes for CASSLVIGEKETQYF.

This clone has more than one count but fewer than ten. This rearrangement joins TRBV7-9 to TRBJ2-1, with 8 bases identical to TRBD2. Germline V gene lookup returns CDR1 SEHNR and CDR2 FQNEAQ (reference sequence). CDR3 size: 13 residues. Germline trimming cut 5 bases from V and 8 bases from J; bases unmatched to any gene: 5. The CDR3 region is CASSPGTRDEQFF. The CDR3 DNA is TGTGCCAGCAGCCCTGGGACTAGAGATGAGCAGTTCTTC.

This clone has a handful of counts. V and J are TRBV14 and TRBJ2-2, with D perhaps TRBD2 (5 bases). The CDR3 covers 14 residues. Trimming removed 5 bases from V and 3 bases from J, with 10 bases in between. Germline V gene lookup returns CDR1 SGHDN and CDR2 FVKESK. The CDR3 nucleotides are TGTGCCAGCAGCGCTCGGCGGGACACCGGGGAGCTGTTTTTT. Translating it yields CASSARRDTGELFF.

This clone has just a few counts. This chain links TRBV7-9 with TRBJ2-3, with 9 bases aligning to TRBD2. The CDR3 loop spans 15 amino acids. The germline V gene encodes CDR1 SEHNR and CDR2 FQNEAQ (reference sequence). The ends lost 4 bases at V and 5 bases at J; junction bases unmatched: 7. CDR3 residues: CASSSLSGSRDTQYF. The CDR3 DNA reads as TGTGCCAGCAGCTCACTTAGCGGGAGTCGAGATACGCAGTATTTT.

The V and J genes are TRBV9 and TRBJ2-6; D remains ambiguous. The CDR3 is 16 amino acids. Germline CDR1 SGDLS, CDR2 YYNGEE. Trimming shortened V by 3 bases and J by 0 bases, and 10 bases separated the two germline ends. In nucleotides, the CDR3 is TGTGCCAGCAGCGAACAAGAGCGCTCTGGGGCCAACGTCCTGACTTTC. It encodes CASSEQERSGANVLTF.

The V call is TRBV11-1, the J call TRBJ1-1, with TRBD1 matching 7 bases. The V and J ends lost 2 bases and 4 bases, in that order; junction bases with no gene match: 10. CDR1 and CDR2 (germline): SGHAT, FQDESV (reference sequence). The CDR3 is 16 residues long. In DNA, the CDR3 is TGTGCCAGCAGCTTACCCCGACAGGGTTCGGTCACTGAAGCTTTCTTT. This translates into CASSLPRQGSVTEAFF.

The V call is TRBV6-2 or TRBV6-3, the J call TRBJ1-2; D is perhaps TRBD1 (5 bases). V was clipped by 3 bases and J by 5 bases, with 10 bases between them. This CDR3 region has 13 residues. From germline, CDR1 is MNHEY and CDR2 SVGEGT. CDR3 DNA: TGTGCCAGCAGTTATTTAAGACAGTATGGCTACACCTTC. This codes for CASSYLRQYGYTF.

This chain connects TRBV6-6 to TRBJ2-2, with TRBD2 matching over 12 bases. The germline gives CDR1 MNHNY, CDR2 SVGAGI (reference sequence). J gave up 5 bases and V 5 bases, and 0 bases lay outside the gene matches. CDR3 size: 14 residues. In DNA form, the CDR3 reads TGTGCCAGCAGTACTAGCGGGAGGACCGGGGAGCTGTTTTTT. This codes for CASSTSGRTGELFF.

J is TRBJ1-5 and V is TRBV7-9; possible D gene TRBD1, 6 bases. There are 14 residues in the CDR3. Per the germline V gene, CDR1 is SEHNR and CDR2 is FQNEAQ (reference sequence). V lost 1 base and J 6 bases, leaving 10 bases between the germline ends. CDR3 coding DNA: TGTGCCAGCAGCTTAGATCAGGGGACTCAGCCCCAGCATTTT. Amino acid sequence: CASSLDQGTQPQHF. Looking up the rest from reference TRBV7-9 and TRBJ1-5 gives the full variable domain: DTGVSQNPRHKITKRGQNVTFRCDPISEHNRLYWYRQTLGQGPEFLTYFQNEAQLEKSRLLSDRFSAERPKGSFSTLEIQRTEQGDSAMYLCASSLDQGTQPQHFGDGTRLSIL.

In this sample, this clone turned up once. The chain couples TRBV13 to TRBJ2-5; D is possibly TRBD2 (6 bases). V was trimmed by 4 bases and J by 4 bases, leaving 10 bases between them. There are 13 residues in the CDR3. Germline V gives CDR1 PRHDT, CDR2 FYEKMQ (reference sequence). CDR3 sequence reads: CASSSRDGETQYF. The CDR3 DNA follows: TGTGCCAGCAGCTCGCGGGACGGAGAGACCCAGTACTTC.

The gene calls are TRBV6-2 or TRBV6-3 and TRBJ1-5; weak D call: TRBD1 (5 bases). CDR3 length: 21 amino acids. CDR1 and CDR2 from the germline V gene are MNHEY and SVGEGT. V dropped 6 bases and J dropped 0 bases, with 30 bases sitting between them. CDR3 region: CASSLKYTGRAGRYSNQPQHF. DNA for the CDR3: TGTGCCAGCAGCCTCAAATACACGGGGCGCGCGGGACGGTATAGCAATCAGCCCCAGCATTTT.

The chain recombines TRBV28 with TRBJ1-1; 7 positions agree with TRBD1. The V gene's germline CDR1 is MDHEN and CDR2 SYDVKM. This CDR3 is built from 13 residues. The junction had 6 bases not matched to a gene; V was cut back by 1 base and J by 10 bases. CDR3 residues: CASSLLGGLGAFF. The CDR3 bases are TGTGCCAGCAGTTTATTAGGGGGCTTGGGAGCTTTCTTT.

The V call is TRBV4-3, the J call TRBJ2-1, with TRBD1 matching 8 bases. The CDR3 consists of 14 residues. CDR1 is LGHNA and CDR2 is YSLEER in the germline V gene. With 3 bases clipped from V and 9 bases from J, the junction kept 7 bases outside the gene matches. Here the CDR3 DNA reads TGCGCCAGCAGCCAGCCGGGACAGGAGATTGAGCAGTTCTTC. Protein sequence: CASSQPGQEIEQFF.

The genes are TRBV3-1 (or the pseudogene TRBV3-2) and TRBJ2-2, with a tentative D call TRBD1 (5 bases). With 2 bases removed from V and 4 bases from J, the gap between germline ends came to 5 bases. The CDR3 covers 13 residues. The V gene's germline CDR1 is LGHDT and CDR2 YNNKEL (reference sequence). Written as DNA, the CDR3 is TGTGCCAGCAGCCAAAGGGGCACCGGGGAGCTGTTTTTT. Amino acids: CASSQRGTGELFF.

J is TRBJ1-1 and V is TRBV6-4; 7 positions match TRBD1. This CDR3 spans 13 amino acids. Germline CDR1 is MRHNA and CDR2 is SNTAGT. The V segment lost 6 bases and the J segment 3 bases; nucleotides outside the gene matches: 4. CDR3 in amino acids: CASSTQGYTEAFF. CDR3 DNA: TGTGCCAGCAGCACACAGGGGTACACTGAAGCTTTCTTT.

A few counts support this clone. This chain connects TRBV3-1 (or the pseudogene TRBV3-2) to TRBJ1-6; 7 nucleotides line up with TRBD1. Trimming cost V 0 bases and J 6 bases; bases outside gene matches: 8. The V gene's germline CDR1 is LGHDT and CDR2 YNNKEL (reference sequence). The CDR3 has 17 amino acids. In DNA, the CDR3 is TGTGCCAGCAGCCAAGATCCCCCGACAGGGCTTAATTCACCCCTCCACTTT. Amino acid sequence: CASSQDPPTGLNSPLHF.

The chain uses TRBV6-2 or TRBV6-3 and TRBJ1-5; TRBD1 might be the D (5 bases). The CDR3 loop spans 15 amino acids. Germline V CDR1 and CDR2: MNHEY, SVGEGT. Trimming pared 1 base from V and 2 bases from J, leaving 9 bases between. The CDR3 spells CASSYLTVGNQPQHF. The CDR3, as DNA: TGTGCCAGCAGTTACTTGACAGTTGGCAATCAGCCCCAGCATTTT.

The V call is TRBV19, the J call TRBJ1-4; D remains ambiguous. The germline CDR1 and CDR2 sequences are LNHDA and SQIVND (reference sequence). The CDR3 is 13 amino acids. V was cut by 5 bases and J by 3 bases, with 7 bases left in between. The CDR3 region is CASSLAANEKLFF. CDR3 bases: TGTGCCAGTAGTCTGGCAGCTAATGAAAAACTGTTTTTT.

The chain uses TRBV7-9 and TRBJ2-1; 10 positions agree with TRBD2. Germline CDR1 is SEHNR and CDR2 is FQNEAQ (reference sequence). The CDR3 runs to 16 residues. V lost 3 bases to trimming and J lost 8 bases; unmatched junction nucleotides: 10. CDR3: CASSLASGSLRDEQFF. The CDR3 DNA follows: TGTGCCAGCAGCTTGGCTAGCGGGAGCCTCCGGGATGAGCAGTTCTTC.

This clone was counted between two and nine times. The rearrangement links TRBV28 to TRBJ2-7; 10 bases map to TRBD2. This CDR3 has 18 amino acids. V shed 6 bases, J shed 3 bases, and the junction held 17 bases outside the gene matches. Germline V gives CDR1 MDHEN, CDR2 SYDVKM. DNA for the CDR3: TGTGCCAGCAGGCCAACCCACCCCCTAGCGGGAGACCGCTACGAGCAGTACTTC. Translating gives CASRPTHPLAGDRYEQYF.

This chain joins TRBV19 and TRBJ1-2, with D maybe TRBD1 (6 bases). V gave up 6 bases and J gave up 5 bases, with 16 bases separating them. This CDR3 comprises 14 residues. Germline CDR1 is LNHDA and CDR2 is SQIVND (reference sequence). This CDR3 reads CASSQGSAFYGYTF. The CDR3 DNA reads TGTGCCAGTAGCCAGGGGTCAGCTTTTTATGGCTACACCTTC.

This CDR3 reads CASSQEGGRTEAFF. The CDR3, as DNA: TGTGCCAGCAGCCAAGAGGGAGGACGGACTGAAGCTTTCTTT. The genes are TRBV7-9 and TRBJ1-1; D unresolved. Trimming removed 5 bases at V and 5 bases at J, with 15 bases between. The CDR3 covers 14 residues. Per germline, CDR1 SEHNR and CDR2 FQNEAQ (reference sequence).